This TCR beta chain derives from a study of T cells after yellow fever vaccination. Study-wide context: Those fractions that held only low numbers of cells were prepared using the SMART-Seq v4 Ultra Low Input RNA kit.

CDR1 and CDR2 from the germline V gene are DFQATT and SNEGSKA (reference sequence). V was pared by 6 bases and J by 6 bases, with 17 bases between. There are 13 residues in the CDR3. Synthesis of TCR cDNA relied on 5'RACE template switching, which attached a universal primer site and UMIs. TCRdb passed the 5' RACE reads through MiXCR, listing each CDR3 protein once. The sample comprises under 300,000 distinct CDR3 sequences, roughly 6.2% of which are singletons, and about 1% rests with the top ten. Material: CD4+ T cells sorted from PBMCs, obtained on the day of the yellow fever booster vaccination. This clonotype originated in a man aged 25 to 45 who received the YFV17D yellow fever vaccine. This chain joins TRBV20-1 and TRBJ1-2, with D tentatively TRBD1 (6 bases). The CDR3 here is CSAQGSAGNGYTF. CDR3 bases: TGCAGTGCCCAGGGGTCAGCCGGTAATGGCTACACCTTC.